This T cell receptor (beta chain) was retrieved from a study of T cells in Graves' hyperthyroidism and ophthalmopathy. Study-level points and caveats: Most thyroid clonotypes expanded above 0.001 appeared in blood too. Median prediction lead before ophthalmopathy onset was 5 to 7.5 months with the model. In the analysis, a 13 V-J model separated ophthalmopathy from stable hyperthyroidism.

There were TCR beta CDR3 regions amplified from RNA transcripts. First-round RT-PCR targeting the TCR CDR3 was performed with the HTBI primer set. TCRdb reprocessed the multiplex PCR reads via MiXCR and lists one record per CDR3 protein. The table has hundreds of thousands of distinct CDR3 sequences, over 12% seen once. Ten or more counts support this clonotype. No antigen is known for it. V dropped 3 bases and J dropped 2 bases, with 11 bases sitting between them. Germline V gene lookup returns CDR1 MNHNS and CDR2 SASEGT. This CDR3 has 14 amino acids. The TCR originated in a man aged 18 to 30 with Graves' ophthalmopathy. The source material was blood. V is TRBV6-1 and J is TRBJ2-7, with no clear D. Here the CDR3 reads CASSEGGEAYEQYF. The CDR3 DNA sequence: TGTGCCAGCAGTGAGGGTGGGGAAGCCTACGAGCAGTACTTC.